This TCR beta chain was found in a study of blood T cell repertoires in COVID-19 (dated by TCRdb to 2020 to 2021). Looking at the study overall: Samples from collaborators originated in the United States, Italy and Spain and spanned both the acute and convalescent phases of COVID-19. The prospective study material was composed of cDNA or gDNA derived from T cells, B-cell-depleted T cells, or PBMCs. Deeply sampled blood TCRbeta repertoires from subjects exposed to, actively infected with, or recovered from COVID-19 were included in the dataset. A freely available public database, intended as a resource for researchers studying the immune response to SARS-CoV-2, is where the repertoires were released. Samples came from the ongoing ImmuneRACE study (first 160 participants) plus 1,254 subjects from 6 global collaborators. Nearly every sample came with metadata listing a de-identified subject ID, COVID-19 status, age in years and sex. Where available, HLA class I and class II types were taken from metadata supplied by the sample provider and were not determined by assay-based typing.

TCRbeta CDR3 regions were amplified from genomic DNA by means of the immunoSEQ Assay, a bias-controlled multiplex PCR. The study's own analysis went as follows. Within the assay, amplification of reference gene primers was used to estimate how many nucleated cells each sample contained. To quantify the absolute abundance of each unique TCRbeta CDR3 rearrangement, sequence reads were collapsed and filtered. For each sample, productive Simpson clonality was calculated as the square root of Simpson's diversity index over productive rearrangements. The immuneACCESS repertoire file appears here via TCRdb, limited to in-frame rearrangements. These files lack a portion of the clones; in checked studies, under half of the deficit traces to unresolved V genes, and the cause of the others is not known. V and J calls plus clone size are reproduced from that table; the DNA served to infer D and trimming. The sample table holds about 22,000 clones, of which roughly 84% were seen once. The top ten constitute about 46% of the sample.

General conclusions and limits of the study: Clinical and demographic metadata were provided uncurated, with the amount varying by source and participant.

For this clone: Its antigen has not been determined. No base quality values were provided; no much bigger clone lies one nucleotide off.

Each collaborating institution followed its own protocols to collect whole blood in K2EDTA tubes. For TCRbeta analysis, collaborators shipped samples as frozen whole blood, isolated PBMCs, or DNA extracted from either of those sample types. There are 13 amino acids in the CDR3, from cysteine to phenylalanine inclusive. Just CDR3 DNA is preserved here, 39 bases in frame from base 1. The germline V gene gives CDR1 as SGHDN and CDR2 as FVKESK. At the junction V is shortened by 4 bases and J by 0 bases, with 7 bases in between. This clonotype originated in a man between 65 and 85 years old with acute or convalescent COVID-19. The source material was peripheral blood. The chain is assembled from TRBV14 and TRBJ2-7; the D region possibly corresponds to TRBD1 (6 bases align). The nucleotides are TGTGCCAGCAGCCCGGGACACTCCTACGAGCAGTACTTC. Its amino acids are CASSPGHSYEQYF.